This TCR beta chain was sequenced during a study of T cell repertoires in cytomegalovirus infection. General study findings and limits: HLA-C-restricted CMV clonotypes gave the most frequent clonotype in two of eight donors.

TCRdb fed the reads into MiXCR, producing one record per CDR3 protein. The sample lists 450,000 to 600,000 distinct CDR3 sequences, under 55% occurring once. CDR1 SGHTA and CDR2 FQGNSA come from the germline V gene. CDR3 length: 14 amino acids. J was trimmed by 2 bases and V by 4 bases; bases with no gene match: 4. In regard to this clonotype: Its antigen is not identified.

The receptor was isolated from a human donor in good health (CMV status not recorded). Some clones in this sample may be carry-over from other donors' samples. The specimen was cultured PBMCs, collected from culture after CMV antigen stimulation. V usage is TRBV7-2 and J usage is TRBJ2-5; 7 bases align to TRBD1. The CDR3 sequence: CASSSRDRQETQYF. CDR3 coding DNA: TGTGCCAGCAGCTCCCGGGACAGACAAGAGACCCAGTACTTC.